The 26 T cell receptor beta chains below come from one sample, sequenced in a study of blood T cell repertoires in COVID-19. Measured with immunoSEQ multiplex PCR; TCRdb has only the in-frame clones, and not every one. Of 130,000 or so clones detected, 84% appear once; the ten largest clones hold roughly 13%. The sequenced sample consisted of peripheral blood. The receptor set was obtained from a human donor in a cohort sampled during active COVID-19.

This clone has a single count. The V and J genes are TRBV12-5 and TRBJ2-1; TRBD2 matches 8 bases. J lost 8 bases, V lost 11 bases, and 17 bases had no gene match. Germline assignment: CDR1 LGHNT and CDR2 FRNRAP. This CDR3 has 15 residues. CDR3 in amino acids: CARGGPGGGPHEQFF. CDR3 bases: TGTGCTCGGGGGGGGCCGGGCGGGGGGCCACATGAGCAGTTCTTC.

The V gene is TRBV2, the J gene TRBJ2-1; 13 bases are a match to TRBD2. The CDR3 sequence is 13 residues long. CDR1 SNHLY and CDR2 FYNNEI come from the germline V gene. The junction had 4 bases not matched to a gene; V was cut back by 7 bases and J by 10 bases. CDR3 sequence: CASTLGLAGEQFF. The CDR3 DNA is TGTGCCAGCACCTTGGGACTAGCGGGGGAGCAGTTCTTC.

CDR3 residues: CASQGLAGDETQYF. DNA for the CDR3: TGTGCCAGCCAGGGACTAGCGGGGGATGAGACCCAGTACTTC. The rearrangement links TRBV11-2 to TRBJ2-5, with 14 nucleotides matching TRBD2. The V segment lost 8 bases and the J segment 5 bases; nucleotides outside the gene matches: 4. Germline V gene sequence: CDR1 SGHAT, CDR2 FQNNGV. CDR3 size: 14 residues.

V usage is TRBV6-5 and J usage is TRBJ2-7; 11 nucleotides agree with TRBD1. The V and J ends lost 6 bases and 5 bases, in that order; junction bases with no gene match: 9. CDR1 is MNHEY and CDR2 is SVGAGI in the germline V gene. This CDR3 is 15 amino acids long. The CDR3 DNA follows: TGTGCCAGCAGGCGGACAGGGGGCGGGAGTAACGAGCAGTACTTC. Translating gives CASRRTGGGSNEQYF.

A word on this clone: At one of its ends the junction is not consistent with the germline gene, which may arise from a read error. DNA for the CDR3: TGTGCCAGCAGGGAAGGGGGGACAGGTTCCTACGAGCAGTACTTC. It codes for CASREGGTGSYEQYF. This chain uses TRBV6-1 with TRBJ2-7; TRBD1 aligns across 8 bases. CDR1 and CDR2 from the germline V gene are MNHNS and SASEGT. The CDR3 is 15 amino acids.

The chain employs TRBV20-1 and TRBJ2-7; D might be TRBD2 (6 bases). Trimming took off 5 bases at V and 6 bases at J, with 11 bases between the two ends. CDR1 and CDR2 from the germline V gene are DFQATT and SNEGSKA (reference sequence). The CDR3 sequence is 11 residues long. DNA of the CDR3: TGCAGTGCTTTTCGGGGAGGCGAGCAGTACTTC. It translates to CSAFRGGEQYF.

This chain uses TRBV11-3 with TRBJ1-1, with D possibly matching TRBD1 (5 bases). The CDR3 totals 14 residues. Trimming removed 1 base from V and 3 bases from J, with 9 bases in between. Germline lookup yields CDR1 SGHNT and CDR2 YENEEA. CDR3 region: CASSLASGDTEAFF. The CDR3 DNA reads TGTGCCAGCAGCTTAGCCTCGGGGGACACTGAAGCTTTCTTT.

This clone was observed a single time. V usage is TRBV30 and J usage is TRBJ1-2; the match to TRBD1 covers 8 bases. Germline CDR1 and CDR2: GTSNPN and SVGIG (reference sequence). V shed 0 bases and J 3 bases; nucleotides not matched to a gene: 6. This CDR3 is 15 amino acids long. In nucleotides, the CDR3 is TGTGCCTGGAGTGTAACCCCGGGACAGGACTATGGCTACACCTTC. This translates into CAWSVTPGQDYGYTF.

The genes are TRBV7-9 and TRBJ2-1; TRBD1 might be the D (6 bases). Germline CDR1 reads SEHNR; CDR2 reads FQNEAQ (reference sequence). Trimming cost V 1 base and J 10 bases, with 14 bases left between them. The CDR3 is made up of 14 amino acids. The CDR3 DNA reads TGTGCCAGCAGCTTAGGCAGGGGCCTAGGGGAGCAGTTCTTC. It encodes CASSLGRGLGEQFF. Combining the CDR3 with reference TRBV7-9 and TRBJ2-1 gives the whole variable domain DTGVSQNPRHKITKRGQNVTFRCDPISEHNRLYWYRQTLGQGPEFLTYFQNEAQLEKSRLLSDRFSAERPKGSFSTLEIQRTEQGDSAMYLCASSLGRGLGEQFFGPGTRLTVL.

J is TRBJ1-2 and V is TRBV5-8, with 8 bases lining up with TRBD1. Per germline, CDR1 SGHTS and CDR2 YDEGEE. The CDR3 totals 15 residues. J was trimmed by 6 bases and V by 1 base; bases with no gene match: 8. CDR3 bases: TGTGCCAGCAGCTTGAGGACAGGGCCTCGGGATGGCTACACCTTC. This encodes CASSLRTGPRDGYTF.

V and J are TRBV30 and TRBJ1-1; D may be TRBD1 (6 bases). CDR1 and CDR2 from the germline V gene are GTSNPN and SVGIG (reference sequence). Trimming left V 8 bases short and J 4 bases short, with 14 bases between. The CDR3 consists of 12 residues. DNA of the CDR3: TGTGCCACCACAGGGAGGGGCACTGAAGCTTTCTTT. It specifies CATTGRGTEAFF.

V is TRBV10-1 and J is TRBJ2-3; D is undetermined. Germline V gene lookup returns CDR1 WNHNN and CDR2 SYGVQD (reference sequence). The CDR3 is 17 residues long. Trimming removed 2 bases at V and 1 base at J, with 16 bases between. This CDR3 reads CASSETTRPSGTDTQYF. The DNA for the CDR3 is TGCGCCAGCAGTGAGACTACTCGGCCTTCAGGCACAGATACGCAGTATTTT.

The rearrangement links TRBV19 to TRBJ1-4, with a tentative D call TRBD1 (5 bases). Trimming took 3 bases from V and 7 from J, leaving 21 bases between them. The CDR3 length is 17 residues. Germline CDR1 reads LNHDA; CDR2 reads SQIVND (reference sequence). CDR3 sequence reads: CASSIAPIFPGGEKLFF. Here the CDR3 DNA reads TGTGCCAGTAGTATTGCCCCAATATTTCCGGGGGGTGAAAAACTGTTTTTT.

The chain combines TRBV6-6 with TRBJ1-5; unclear D gene. The CDR3 is 16 amino acids. Trimming left V 6 bases short and J 7 bases short, with 22 bases between. CDR1 is MNHNY, CDR2 SVGAGI, per germline (reference sequence). CDR3 residues: CASRQRAVERGQPQHF. The CDR3 nucleotides read TGTGCCAGCAGGCAAAGAGCAGTTGAGAGAGGACAGCCCCAGCATTTT.

Here the CDR3 DNA reads TGTGCCAGCAGACGAGCGGGTAATGAGCAGTTCTTC. It yields the protein CASRRAGNEQFF. The rearrangement links TRBV6-5 to TRBJ2-1; possible D gene TRBD2, 6 bases. Trimming removed 6 bases at V and 7 bases at J, with 10 bases between. The germline CDR1 and CDR2 sequences are MNHEY and SVGAGI. This CDR3 has 12 amino acids.

The gene calls are TRBV7-8 and TRBJ1-6, with D hard to call. The CDR3 has 17 amino acids. Between the trimmed V and J ends, which lost 3 bases and 1 base, there was a span of 13 bases. Per the germline V gene, CDR1 is SGHVS and CDR2 is FQNEAQ. The CDR3: CASSFDVRYSYNSPLHF. CDR3 DNA: TGTGCCAGCAGCTTTGATGTTCGGTATTCCTATAATTCACCCCTCCACTTT. The whole variable domain, remainder taken from reference TRBV7-8 and TRBJ1-6, is GAGVSQSPRYKVAKRGQDVALRCDPISGHVSLFWYQQALGQGPEFLTYFQNEAQLDKSGLPSDRFFAERPEGSVSTLKIQRTQQEDSAVYLCASSFDVRYSYNSPLHFGNGTRLTVT.

This clone was picked up many times. The V call is TRBV4-2, the J call TRBJ2-7; weak D call: TRBD1 (5 bases). Germline loops: CDR1 LGHNA, CDR2 YNFKEQ. The CDR3 is 15 amino acids. Trimming shortened V by 4 bases and J by 0 bases, and 13 bases separated the two germline ends. The CDR3 loop is CASSRAAGLSYEQYF. The DNA of the CDR3 is TGTGCCAGCAGCCGCGCCGCAGGGCTCTCCTACGAGCAGTACTTC.

The gene calls are TRBV10-2 and TRBJ2-1; no firm D call. V lost 2 bases and J lost 9, with 5 bases in between. The V gene's germline CDR1 is WSHSY and CDR2 SAAADI. This CDR3 comprises 11 residues. The CDR3 is CASSELFEQFF. The CDR3 DNA sequence: TGCGCCAGCAGTGAGCTATTTGAGCAGTTCTTC.

The CDR3, as DNA: TGTGCCAGCAGTTATGGACATACCATGATGAACACTGAAGCTTTCTTT. Its translation: CASSYGHTMMNTEAFF. V is TRBV6-6 and J is TRBJ1-1, with D possibly matching TRBD1 (5 bases). Trimming cost V 3 bases and J 0 bases, with 14 bases left between them. Per germline, CDR1 MNHNY and CDR2 SVGAGI (reference sequence). This CDR3 contains 16 residues.

This clone was picked up a small number of times. The CDR3 protein is CASSIGSQPEAFF. CDR3 nucleotide sequence: TGTGCCAGTAGTATAGGTTCACAGCCTGAAGCTTTCTTT. J is TRBJ1-1 and V is TRBV19; the D is unclear. The V gene's germline CDR1 is LNHDA and CDR2 SQIVND (reference sequence). V gave up 1 base and J gave up 6 bases, with 9 bases separating them. This CDR3 has 13 residues.

J is TRBJ1-1 and V is TRBV11-2, with a tentative D call TRBD1 (6 bases). This CDR3 is 16 amino acids long. Germline CDR1 is SGHAT and CDR2 is FQNNGV. The germline V and J ends were trimmed by 2 bases and 7 bases, with 20 bases remaining between them. The CDR3 sequence: CASSLSLRDIFNEAFF. CDR3 DNA: TGTGCCAGCAGCTTATCTCTTCGGGACATTTTTAATGAAGCTTTCTTT.

V gene TRBV6-5 combines with J gene TRBJ2-1, with D unresolved. The CDR3 consists of 13 residues. Trimming removed 6 bases from V and 6 bases from J, with 12 bases in between. Germline V gene data show CDR1 as MNHEY and CDR2 as SVGAGI. The CDR3 sequence is CASSPPGGNEQFF. CDR3 sequence (DNA): TGTGCCAGCAGCCCGCCCGGTGGCAATGAGCAGTTCTTC.

The rearrangement uses TRBV5-4 and TRBJ1-1; D unresolved. The CDR3 spans 14 residues. Germline assignment: CDR1 SGHNT and CDR2 YYREEE (reference sequence). V was clipped by 4 bases and J by 5 bases, with 15 bases between them. In DNA form, the CDR3 reads TGTGCCAGCAGCACCGGCCCCGCCGGGACTGAAGCTTTCTTT. Protein: CASSTGPAGTEAFF.

There are a few counts of this clone. The V call is TRBV19, the J call TRBJ1-5; a possible D gene is TRBD1 (5 bases). Trimming shortened V by 7 bases and J by 0 bases, and 13 bases separated the two germline ends. The CDR3 totals 15 residues. The germline gives CDR1 LNHDA, CDR2 SQIVND (reference sequence). The CDR3 coding sequence is TGTGCCAGTACCCAGGGAGGGCATAGCAATCAGCCCCAGCATTTT. The encoded protein is CASTQGGHSNQPQHF. Full variable domain (rest looked up from reference TRBV19 and TRBJ1-5): DGGITQSPKYLFRKEGQNVTLSCEQNLNHDAMYWYRQDPGQGLRLIYYSQIVNDFQKGDIAEGYSVSREKKESFPLTVTSAQKNPTAFYLCASTQGGHSNQPQHFGDGTRLSIL.

J is TRBJ1-2 and V is TRBV7-8; TRBD1 might be the D (6 bases). From germline, CDR1 is SGHVS and CDR2 FQNEAQ. The CDR3 runs 15 residues. Trimming shortened V by 1 base and J by 4 bases, and 13 bases separated the two germline ends. In DNA, the CDR3 is TGTGCCAGCAGCTTAGGGACAGACCGTCTCTATGGCTACACCTTC. This encodes CASSLGTDRLYGYTF.

The chain has TRBV19 and TRBJ2-7, with 7 bases matching TRBD1. In germline, CDR1 is LNHDA, CDR2 SQIVND (reference sequence). After removal of 6 bases from V and 4 bases from J, the junction contained 9 bases not matched to a gene. The CDR3 covers 14 residues. The CDR3 is CASRERTGAYEQYF. The CDR3 bases are TGTGCCAGTAGAGAACGAACAGGGGCGTACGAGCAGTACTTC.